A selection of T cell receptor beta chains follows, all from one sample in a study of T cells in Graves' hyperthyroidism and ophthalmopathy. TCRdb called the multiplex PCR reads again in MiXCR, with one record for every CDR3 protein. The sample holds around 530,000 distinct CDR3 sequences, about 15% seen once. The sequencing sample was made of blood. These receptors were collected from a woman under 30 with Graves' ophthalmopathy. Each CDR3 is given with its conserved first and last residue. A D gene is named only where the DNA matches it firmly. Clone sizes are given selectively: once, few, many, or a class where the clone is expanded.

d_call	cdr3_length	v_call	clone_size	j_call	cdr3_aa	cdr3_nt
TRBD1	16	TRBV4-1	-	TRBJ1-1	CASSSLYRGSNTEAFF	TGCGCCAGCAGCTCACTATACAGGGGTTCGAACACTGAAGCTTTCTTT
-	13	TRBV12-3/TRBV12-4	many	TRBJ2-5	CASSLWGLETQYF	TGTGCCAGCAGTTTATGGGGATTGGAGACCCAGTACTTC
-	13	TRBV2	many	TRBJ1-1	CASNRQEGTEAFF	TGTGCCAGCAATCGCCAGGAGGGCACTGAAGCTTTCTTT
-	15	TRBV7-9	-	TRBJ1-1	CASSLLRGADTEAFF	TGTGCCAGCAGCTTACTTAGGGGCGCGGACACTGAAGCTTTCTTT
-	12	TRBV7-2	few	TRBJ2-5	CASSLTSLEEYF	TGTGCCAGCAGCTTAACTAGCCTCGAAGAGTACTTC
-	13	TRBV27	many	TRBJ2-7	CASSLTPAYEQYF	TGTGCCAGCAGTTTAACCCCCGCGTACGAGCAGTACTTC
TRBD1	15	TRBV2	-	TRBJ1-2	CASSDSRGVTYGYTF	TGTGCCAGCAGCGATTCCAGGGGGGTAACCTATGGCTACACCTTC
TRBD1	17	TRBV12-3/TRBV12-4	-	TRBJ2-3	CASSLWQGTGSTDTQYF	TGTGCCAGCAGTCTATGGCAGGGGACAGGGAGTACAGATACGCAGTATTTT
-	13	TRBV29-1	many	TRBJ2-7	CSVVDPAPYEQYF	TGCAGCGTTGTAGATCCCGCTCCCTACGAGCAGTACTTC
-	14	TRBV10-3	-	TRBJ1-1	CAISVPPGITEAFF	TGTGCCATCAGTGTGCCTCCCGGGATCACTGAAGCTTTCTTT
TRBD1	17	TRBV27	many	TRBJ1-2	CASSSLTSGQDDYGYTF	TGTGCCAGCAGTTCCCTGACATCGGGACAGGATGACTATGGCTACACCTTC
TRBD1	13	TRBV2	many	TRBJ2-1	CASSGTGGGEQFF	TGTGCCAGCAGCGGGACAGGCGGAGGTGAGCAGTTCTTC
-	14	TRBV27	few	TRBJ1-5	CASSWNGDNQPQHF	TGTGCCAGCAGCTGGAATGGCGACAATCAGCCCCAGCATTTT
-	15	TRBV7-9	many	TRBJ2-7	CASSLGGRNPYEQYF	TGTGCCAGCAGCTTAGGAGGACGGAATCCCTACGAGCAGTACTTC
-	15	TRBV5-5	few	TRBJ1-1	CASSPGHFGGTEAFF	TGTGCCAGCAGCCCGGGACATTTCGGAGGTACTGAAGCTTTCTTT
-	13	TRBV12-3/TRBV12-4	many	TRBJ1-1	CASSLAVGTEAFF	TGTGCCAGCAGTTTAGCAGTAGGCACTGAAGCTTTCTTT
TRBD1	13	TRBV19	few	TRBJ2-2	CASSHRGYGELFF	TGTGCCAGTAGCCACAGGGGGTACGGGGAGCTGTTTTTT
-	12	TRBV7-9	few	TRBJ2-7	CASSLELGEQYF	TGTGCCAGCAGCTTAGAGTTAGGCGAGCAGTACTTC
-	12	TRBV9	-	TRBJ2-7	CASSSGPNEQYF	TGTGCCAGCAGCTCAGGGCCGAACGAGCAGTACTTC
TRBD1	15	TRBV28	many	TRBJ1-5	CASSLGTGGNQPQHF	TGTGCCAGCAGCCTCGGGACAGGGGGCAATCAGCCCCAGCATTTT
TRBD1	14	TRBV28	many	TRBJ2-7	CASHHQGASYEQYF	TGTGCCAGCCATCACCAGGGGGCCTCCTACGAGCAGTACTTC
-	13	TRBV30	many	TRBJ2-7	CAWSAGILREQYF	TGTGCCTGGAGTGCGGGGATTCTGAGGGAGCAGTACTTC
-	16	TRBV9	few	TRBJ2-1	CASSESTQGGANEQFF	TGTGCCAGCAGCGAATCTACACAGGGGGGGGCAAATGAGCAGTTCTTC
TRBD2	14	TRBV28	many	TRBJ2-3	CASSFSGGTDTQYF	TGTGCCAGCAGTTTCAGCGGGGGCACAGATACGCAGTATTTT
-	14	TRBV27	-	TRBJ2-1	CASPRRSSYDEQFF	TGTGCCAGCCCCCGCAGGAGCTCCTACGATGAGCAGTTCTTC
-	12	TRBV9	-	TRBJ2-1	CASSMGNNEQFF	TGTGCCAGCAGCATGGGTAACAATGAGCAGTTCTTC
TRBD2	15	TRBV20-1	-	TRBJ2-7	CSAHLSGSSLYEQYF	TGCAGTGCTCACCTGAGCGGGAGTTCTCTCTACGAGCAGTACTTC
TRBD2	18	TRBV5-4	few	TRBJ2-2	CASSPFRTGLGFPGELFF	TGTGCCAGCAGCCCATTCAGAACGGGACTAGGCTTCCCCGGGGAGCTGTTTTTT
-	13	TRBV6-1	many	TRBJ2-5	CASSTQGQETQYF	TGTGCCAGCAGTACACAGGGTCAAGAGACCCAGTACTTC
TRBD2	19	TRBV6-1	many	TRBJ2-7	CASSLGRLAGPLSSYEQYF	TGTGCCAGCAGCCTAGGGAGGCTAGCGGGGCCTCTAAGCTCCTACGAGCAGTACTTC
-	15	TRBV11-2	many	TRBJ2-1	CASSFTQEVYFEQFF	TGTGCCAGCAGCTTCACTCAGGAGGTCTATTTTGAGCAGTTCTTC
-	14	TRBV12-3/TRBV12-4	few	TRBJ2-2	CASSFGFGTGELFF	TGTGCCAGCAGTTTTGGGTTTGGGACCGGGGAGCTGTTTTTT